This paragraph covers one T cell receptor beta chain sequence. Every naive CD8 library was made from between about 20,000 and 1,100,000 sorted cells with 10%, 30% or 50% RNA. The sample is drawn from a study of molecular identifiers for immune sequencing clone quantification. Study information: Four portions were sequenced after RNA from approximately 20,000 or 98,000 naive CD8 cells was split five ways in replicates.

CDR3 length: 13 amino acids. Germline V CDR1 and CDR2: SEHNR, FQNEAQ (reference sequence). V dropped 2 bases and J dropped 7 bases, with 11 bases sitting between them. The authors built bulk TCR libraries by previously described methods with listed TCR primers. MiXCR, applied by TCRdb to the PCR reads, yields one record per CDR3 protein. The table shows over 600,000 distinct CDR3 sequences, with around 20% occurring only once. V gene TRBV7-9 combines with J gene TRBJ2-5; D is ambiguous. This TCR was recovered from a human donor in good health. Some libraries in this study had Jurkat cell RNA spiked in. The specimen sequenced was naive CD8+ T cells from blood, with Jurkat cell RNA spiked in. Subset defined: FACS-sorted CD8+CD4-CCR7+CD45RA+ naive T cells. Here the CDR3 DNA reads TGTGCCAGCAGCTTACTAATAGAAGGGACCCAGTACTTC. Its translation: CASSLLIEGTQYF.